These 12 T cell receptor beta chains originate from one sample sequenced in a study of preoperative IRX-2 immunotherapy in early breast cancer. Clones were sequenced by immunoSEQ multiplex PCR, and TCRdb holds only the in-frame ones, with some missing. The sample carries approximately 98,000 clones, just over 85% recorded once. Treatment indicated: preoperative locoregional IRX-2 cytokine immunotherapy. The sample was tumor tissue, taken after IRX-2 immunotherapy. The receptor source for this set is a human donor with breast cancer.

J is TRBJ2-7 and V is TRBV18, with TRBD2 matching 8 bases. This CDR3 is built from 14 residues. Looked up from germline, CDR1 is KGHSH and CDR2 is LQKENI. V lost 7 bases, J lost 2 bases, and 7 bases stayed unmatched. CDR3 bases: TGTGCCAGCTATCAGAGCGGGAGCCCCTACGAGCAGTACTTC. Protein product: CASYQSGSPYEQYF.

The CDR3 loop is CASDQPGQPHEQYF. DNA of the CDR3: TGTGCCAGCGATCAACCGGGACAGCCCCACGAGCAGTACTTC. The chain couples TRBV11-3 to TRBJ2-7; 7 positions match TRBD1. V lost 8 bases, J lost 5 bases, and 12 bases stayed unmatched. This CDR3 region has 14 residues. Germline V gives CDR1 SGHNT, CDR2 YENEEA.

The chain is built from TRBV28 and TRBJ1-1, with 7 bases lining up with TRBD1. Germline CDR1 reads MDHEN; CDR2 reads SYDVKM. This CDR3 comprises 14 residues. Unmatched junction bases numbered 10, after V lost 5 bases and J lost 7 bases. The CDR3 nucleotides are TGTGCCAGCAGTGCCCTTCGGACAGGAAGTGAAGCTTTCTTT. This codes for CASSALRTGSEAFF.

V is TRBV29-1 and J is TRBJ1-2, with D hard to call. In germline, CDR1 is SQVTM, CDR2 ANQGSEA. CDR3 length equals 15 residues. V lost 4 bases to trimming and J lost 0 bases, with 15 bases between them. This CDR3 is CSVVGEGRTNYGYTF. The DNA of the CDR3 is TGCAGCGTTGTTGGAGAAGGGAGAACTAACTATGGCTACACCTTC.

The CDR3 sequence: CAIWTANTGELFF. The CDR3 DNA follows: TGTGCCATTTGGACGGCGAACACCGGGGAGCTGTTTTTT. The chain combines TRBV6-8 with TRBJ2-2; D remains unclear. CDR3 length: 13 residues. The germline CDR1 and CDR2 sequences are MNHGY and SAAAGT. Between the trimmed V and J ends, which lost 10 bases and 0 bases, there was a span of 9 bases.

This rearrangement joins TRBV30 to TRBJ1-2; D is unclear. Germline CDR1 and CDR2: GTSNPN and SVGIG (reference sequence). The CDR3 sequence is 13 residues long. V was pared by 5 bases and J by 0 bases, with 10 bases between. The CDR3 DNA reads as TGTGCCTGGTATAGACGGGCTAACTATGGCTACACCTTC. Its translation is CAWYRRANYGYTF. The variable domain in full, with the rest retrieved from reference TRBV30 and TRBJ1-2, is SQTIHQWPATLVQPVGSPLSLECTVEGTSNPNLYWYRQAAGRGLQLLFYSVGIGQISSEVPQNLSASRPQDRQFILSSKKLLLSDSGFYLCAWYRRANYGYTFGSGTRLTVV.

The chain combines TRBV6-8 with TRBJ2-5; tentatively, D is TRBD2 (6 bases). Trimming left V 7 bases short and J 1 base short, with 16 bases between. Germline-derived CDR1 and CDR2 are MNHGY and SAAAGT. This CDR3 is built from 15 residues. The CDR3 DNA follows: TGTGCCAGCACCTTGACTAGGCCCTTCCAAGAGACCCAGTACTTC. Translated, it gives CASTLTRPFQETQYF.

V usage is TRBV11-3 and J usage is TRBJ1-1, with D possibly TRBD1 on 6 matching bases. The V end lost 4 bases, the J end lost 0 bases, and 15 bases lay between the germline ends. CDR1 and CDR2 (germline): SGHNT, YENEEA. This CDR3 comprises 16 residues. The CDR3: CASSSLGGAMNTEAFF. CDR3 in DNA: TGTGCCAGCAGCTCCCTGGGGGGGGCTATGAACACTGAAGCTTTCTTT.

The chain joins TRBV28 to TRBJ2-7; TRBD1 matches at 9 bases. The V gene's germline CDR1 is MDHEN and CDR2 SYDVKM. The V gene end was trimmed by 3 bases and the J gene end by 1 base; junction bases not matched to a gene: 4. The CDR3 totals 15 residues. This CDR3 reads CASSFPDRGSYEQYF. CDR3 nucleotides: TGTGCCAGCAGTTTCCCTGACAGGGGGTCCTACGAGCAGTACTTC.

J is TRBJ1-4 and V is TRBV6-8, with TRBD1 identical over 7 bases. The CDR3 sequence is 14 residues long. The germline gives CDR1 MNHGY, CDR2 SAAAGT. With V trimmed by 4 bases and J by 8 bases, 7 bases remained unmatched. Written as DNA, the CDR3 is TGTGCCAGCAGTTCCGGGACAGCTTCAGAAAAACTGTTTTTT. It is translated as CASSSGTASEKLFF.

CDR3 DNA sequence: TGTGCCTGGAGTACGAGGGGTGGCGTAGCTTTCTTT. Protein sequence: CAWSTRGGVAFF. This chain links TRBV30 with TRBJ1-1; D is perhaps TRBD1 (5 bases). The CDR3 contains 12 residues. V lost 2 bases and J 10 bases, leaving 14 bases between the germline ends. Germline CDR1 GTSNPN, CDR2 SVGIG (reference sequence).

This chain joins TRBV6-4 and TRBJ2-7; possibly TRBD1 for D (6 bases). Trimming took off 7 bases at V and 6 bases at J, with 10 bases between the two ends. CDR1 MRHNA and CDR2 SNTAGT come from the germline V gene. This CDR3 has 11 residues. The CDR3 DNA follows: TGTGCCAGCACTCAGGGGCTCGAGCAGTACTTC. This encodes CASTQGLEQYF.